This entry is about one TCR beta chain. Profiling relied on immunoSEQ multiplex PCR, and the TCRdb table lists in-frame clones only, not all of them. The table includes 250,000 to 300,000 clones, around 86% detected once. The data belong to a study of cytomegalovirus exposure and HLA in healthy donors. V was clipped by 9 bases and J by 0 bases, with 8 bases between them. Germline CDR1 reads MNHNS; CDR2 reads SASEGT. The CDR3 runs 13 residues. Sequenced: PBMCs. This chain uses TRBV6-1 with TRBJ1-4; D not resolved. The sequence was collected from a young woman in good health and CMV-seronegative. The CDR3 DNA follows: TGTGCCAGTACGGGAGCAACTAATGAAAAACTGTTTTTT. As protein: CASTGATNEKLFF.